One sample yielded the 4 T cell receptor beta chains listed below, sequenced in a study of T-cell memory formation after mild COVID-19. TCRdb used MiXCR to reprocess the 5' RACE reads, holding one entry per CDR3 protein. The sample carries around 250,000 distinct CDR3 sequences, approximately 15% recorded once. The sample taken for sequencing was PBMCs or a T cell subset sorted from them (not recorded which). The receptors derive from an adult woman who had mild COVID-19 (a few samples of this study predate the infection). Cell type and time point are not known.

The chain recombines TRBV19 with TRBJ2-2; possibly TRBD2 for D (6 bases). Trimming left V 7 bases short and J 5 bases short, with 11 bases between. Germline CDR1 and CDR2: LNHDA and SQIVND (reference sequence). The CDR3 loop spans 13 amino acids. CDR3 sequence: CASILASTGELFF. The CDR3 DNA reads TGTGCCAGTATTCTAGCGTCGACCGGGGAGCTGTTTTTT.

The chain is built from TRBV20-1 and TRBJ2-1, with D possibly being TRBD2 (5 bases). CDR3 length: 13 amino acids. Between the trimmed V and J ends, which lost 6 bases and 0 bases, there was a span of 9 bases. Germline CDR1 is DFQATT and CDR2 is SNEGSKA (reference sequence). The CDR3 coding sequence is TGCAGTGCGGCGGGCAGCTCCTACAATGAGCAGTTCTTC. Its translation: CSAAGSSYNEQFF.

The chain recombines TRBV20-1 with TRBJ1-1; no firm D call. The germline V gene encodes CDR1 DFQATT and CDR2 SNEGSKA (reference sequence). CDR3 length: 14 amino acids. V gave up 3 bases and J gave up 8 bases, with 19 bases separating them. This CDR3 reads CSASKSRPQAEAFF. The CDR3 nucleotides are TGCAGTGCTAGTAAGTCACGACCCCAGGCGGAAGCTTTCTTT.

This clonotype was seen only a few times. The V and J genes are TRBV11-3 and TRBJ2-7; D is uncertain. CDR1 SGHNT and CDR2 YENEEA come from the germline V gene. V was pared by 1 base and J by 3 bases, with 7 bases between. This CDR3 contains 13 residues. In DNA, the CDR3 is TGTGCCAGCAGCTTAGTAGGGAACTACGAGCAGTACTTC. This gives the protein CASSLVGNYEQYF.